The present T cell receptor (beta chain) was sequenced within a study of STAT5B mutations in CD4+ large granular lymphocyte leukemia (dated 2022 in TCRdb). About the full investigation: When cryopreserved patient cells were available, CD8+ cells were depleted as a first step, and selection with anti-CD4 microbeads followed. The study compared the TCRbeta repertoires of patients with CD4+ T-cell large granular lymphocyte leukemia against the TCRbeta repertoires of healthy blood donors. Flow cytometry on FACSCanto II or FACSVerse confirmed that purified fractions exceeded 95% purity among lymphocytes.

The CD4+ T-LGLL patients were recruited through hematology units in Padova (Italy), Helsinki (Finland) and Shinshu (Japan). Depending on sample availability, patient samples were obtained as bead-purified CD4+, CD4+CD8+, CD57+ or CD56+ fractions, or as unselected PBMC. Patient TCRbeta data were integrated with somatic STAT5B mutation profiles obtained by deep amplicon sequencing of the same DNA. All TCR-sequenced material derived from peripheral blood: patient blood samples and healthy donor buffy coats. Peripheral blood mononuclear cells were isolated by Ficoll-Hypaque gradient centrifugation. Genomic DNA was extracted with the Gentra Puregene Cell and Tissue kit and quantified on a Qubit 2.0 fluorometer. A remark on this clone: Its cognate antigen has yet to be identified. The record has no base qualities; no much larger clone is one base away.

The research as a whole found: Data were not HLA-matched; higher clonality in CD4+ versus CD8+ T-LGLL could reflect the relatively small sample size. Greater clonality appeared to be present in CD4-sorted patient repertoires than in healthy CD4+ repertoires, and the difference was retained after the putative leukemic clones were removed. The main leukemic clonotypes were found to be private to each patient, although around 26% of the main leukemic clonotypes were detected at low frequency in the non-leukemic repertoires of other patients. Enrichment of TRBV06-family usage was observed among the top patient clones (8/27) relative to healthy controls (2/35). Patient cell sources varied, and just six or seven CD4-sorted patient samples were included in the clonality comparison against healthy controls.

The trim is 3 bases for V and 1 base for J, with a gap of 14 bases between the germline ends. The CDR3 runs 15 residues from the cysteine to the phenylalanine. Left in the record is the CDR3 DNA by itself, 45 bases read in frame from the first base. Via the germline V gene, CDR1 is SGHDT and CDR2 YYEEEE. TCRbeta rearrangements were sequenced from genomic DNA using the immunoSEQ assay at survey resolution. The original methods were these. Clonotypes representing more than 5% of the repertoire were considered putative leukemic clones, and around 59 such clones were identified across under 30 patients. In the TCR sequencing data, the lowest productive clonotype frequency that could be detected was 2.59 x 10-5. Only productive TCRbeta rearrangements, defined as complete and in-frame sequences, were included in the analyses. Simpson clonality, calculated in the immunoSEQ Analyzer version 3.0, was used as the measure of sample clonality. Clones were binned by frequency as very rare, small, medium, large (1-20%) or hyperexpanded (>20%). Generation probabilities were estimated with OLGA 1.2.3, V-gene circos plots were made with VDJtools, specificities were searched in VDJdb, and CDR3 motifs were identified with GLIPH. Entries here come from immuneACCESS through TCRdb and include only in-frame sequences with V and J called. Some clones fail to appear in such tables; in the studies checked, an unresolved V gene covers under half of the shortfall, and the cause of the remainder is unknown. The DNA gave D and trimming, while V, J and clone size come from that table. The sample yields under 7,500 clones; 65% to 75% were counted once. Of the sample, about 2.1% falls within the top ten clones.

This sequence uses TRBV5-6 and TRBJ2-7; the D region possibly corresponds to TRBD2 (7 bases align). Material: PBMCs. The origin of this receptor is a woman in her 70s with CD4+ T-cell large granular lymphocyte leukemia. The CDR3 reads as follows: CASSWGGRGSYEQYF. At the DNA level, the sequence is TGTGCCAGCAGCTGGGGGGGCAGGGGTTCCTACGAGCAGTACTTC.